These T cell receptor beta chains were read from a single sample in a study of identical twins. MiXCR was run by TCRdb on the 5' RACE reads, yielding one entry per CDR3 protein. The data contain approximately 530,000 distinct CDR3 sequences, about 22% of them singletons. These records were also assigned to another study, of yellow fever vaccine responses in identical twins.

The sample consisted of CD4+ T cells sorted from blood. These TCRs come from a woman aged 18-29 years in good health. Each CDR3 is given with its conserved first and last residue. A D gene is named only where the DNA matches it firmly. Expanded clones get a size class; other rows say once, few or many, or leave the size out.

D	J	V	size	CDR3	DNA
.	TRBJ1-1	TRBV3-1	.	CASSQRPGNRPEAFF	TGTGCCAGCAGCCAGCGGCCAGGGAATAGGCCTGAAGCTTTCTTT
.	TRBJ2-2	TRBV2	.	CASSVSQNTGELFF	TGTGCCAGCAGTGTTTCCCAAAACACCGGGGAGCTGTTTTTT
.	TRBJ2-7	TRBV9	.	CASSVGGGYSYEQYF	TGTGCCAGCAGCGTAGGGGGCGGCTACTCCTACGAGCAGTACTTC
.	TRBJ2-5	TRBV28	.	CASSPPQAIQETQYF	TGTGCCAGCAGCCCTCCGCAAGCTATCCAAGAGACCCAGTACTTC
TRBD1	TRBJ2-3	TRBV28	.	CASSFPGQGAVDTQYF	TGTGCCAGCAGTTTTCCGGGACAGGGGGCAGTAGATACGCAGTATTTT
.	TRBJ2-1	TRBV24-1	few	CATSDRELGVGAMNEQFF	TGTGCCACCAGTGACCGCGAGTTGGGGGTGGGGGCCATGAATGAGCAGTTCTTC
TRBD1	TRBJ1-2	TRBV5-1	.	CASSQPGQGDYTF	TGCGCCAGCAGCCAACCCGGACAGGGGGACTACACCTTC
TRBD1	TRBJ1-5	TRBV4-1	.	CASSQAIATGERQPQHF	TGCGCCAGCAGCCAAGCGATCGCCACAGGGGAGAGACAGCCCCAGCATTTT
.	TRBJ1-2	TRBV6-1	.	CASSTLQGPYGYTF	TGTGCCAGCTCGACCCTACAGGGACCCTATGGCTACACCTTC
TRBD2	TRBJ2-3	TRBV20-1	.	CSARRTSGITDTQYF	TGCAGTGCTAGAAGGACTAGCGGAATCACAGATACGCAGTATTTT
TRBD2	TRBJ2-3	TRBV12-3/TRBV12-4	.	CASSLRTSPDTQYF	TGTGCCAGCAGTTTAAGGACTAGCCCAGATACGCAGTATTTT
TRBD1	TRBJ1-4	TRBV6-1	.	CASRRRTGIGEKLFF	TGTGCCAGCAGACGTCGGACAGGGATAGGTGAAAAACTGTTTTTT
TRBD2	TRBJ2-1	TRBV10-3	few	CAISEFGGNYNEQFF	TGTGCCATCAGTGAGTTCGGGGGGAACTACAATGAGCAGTTCTTC
.	TRBJ2-2	TRBV4-1	.	CASSQVQGWELFF	TGCGCCAGCAGCCAAGTTCAGGGCTGGGAGCTGTTTTTT
.	TRBJ1-6	TRBV2	many	CASSERDYNSPLHF	TGTGCCAGCAGTGAGAGGGACTATAATTCACCCCTCCACTTT
.	TRBJ2-3	TRBV5-1	few	CASSDTGDPPQDTQYF	TGCGCCAGCAGCGATACCGGGGACCCACCCCAAGATACGCAGTATTTT